This T cell receptor (beta chain) was sequenced during a study of cytomegalovirus exposure and HLA in healthy donors. A multiplex PCR was run with 60 Vbeta primers and 13 Jbeta primers. Original processing notes: A later analysis tallied about 80 million unique TCR beta chains, roughly 11 million of them shared. Using immunoSEQ multiplex PCR, the repertoire was profiled, and TCRdb retains in-frame clones only, with some absent. V, J and clone size were drawn from that table, and D and trimming were deduced from the DNA. The sample has 180,000 or so clones; around a tenth are singletons. This CDR3 spans 14 amino acids. V dropped 4 bases and J dropped 3 bases, with 10 bases sitting between them. Germline V gene sequence: CDR1 MGHDK, CDR2 SYGVNS.

The rearrangement links TRBV25-1 to TRBJ1-5, with unresolved D. The TCR originated in a woman in her twenties or thirties in good health and CMV-seropositive. Material for sequencing was PBMCs. The CDR3 sequence: CASSAVEDNQPQHF. For the CDR3, the DNA is TGTGCCAGCAGTGCGGTGGAGGACAATCAGCCCCAGCATTTT.